Presented here are 21 T cell receptor beta chains from one specimen sequenced in a study of shared clonotypes between healthy human individuals. Profiled with immunoSEQ multiplex PCR; TCRdb holds only in-frame clones, not every one. Of about 2.4 million clones in the sample, roughly 93% are singletons; the top ten hold approximately 0.35%. Sequencing was performed on naive CD4+ T cells from PBMCs. Subset of the sample: CD45RA+ positively selected. The receptor set was obtained from a man between 18 and 35 years old in good health. Some clones in this sample may be carry-over from other donors' samples.

This clone is a singleton in its sample. The chain links TRBV4-2 to TRBJ2-3; D could derive from TRBD1 or TRBD2 (5 bases each). With 0 bases removed from V and 4 bases from J, the gap between germline ends came to 23 bases. The CDR3 runs 19 residues. Germline values: CDR1 LGHNA, CDR2 YNFKEQ. CDR3 loop: CASSQDPRGSTSRADTQYF. CDR3 coding DNA: TGTGCCAGCAGCCAAGATCCGAGGGGCTCTACGAGTCGGGCAGATACGCAGTATTTT.

The chain recombines TRBV5-4 with TRBJ1-4; maybe TRBD1 (6 bases). CDR1 is SGHNT, CDR2 YYREEE, per germline (reference sequence). The V gene lost 1 base and the J gene lost 3 bases, with 10 bases spanning the gap. This CDR3 is 15 amino acids long. The CDR3 DNA is TGTGCCAGCAGCTTGAAGGCAGGGGCTAATGAAAAACTGTTTTTT. This encodes CASSLKAGANEKLFF.

The chain combines TRBV5-1 with TRBJ2-7, with 14 bases matching TRBD2. V shed 4 bases, J shed 7 bases, and the junction held 7 bases outside the gene matches. The length of the CDR3 is 15 residues. From germline, CDR1 is SGHRS and CDR2 YFSETQ. CDR3 coding DNA: TGCGCCAGCAGCCCGGGACTAGCGGGAGTCTCTGAGCAGTACTTC. It translates to CASSPGLAGVSEQYF. The full variable domain, in which reference TRBV5-1 and TRBJ2-7 provide the parts outside the CDR3, is KAGVTQTPRYLIKTRGQQVTLSCSPISGHRSVSWYQQTPGQGLQFLFEYFSETQRNKGNFPGRFSGRQFSNSRSEMNVSTLELGDSALYLCASSPGLAGVSEQYFGPGTRLTVT.

In this sample, this clone turned up a few times. V and J are TRBV2 and TRBJ1-5, with a weak D call TRBD1 (6 bases). The CDR3 length is 14 residues. Germline V gives CDR1 SNHLY, CDR2 FYNNEI. V was trimmed by 6 bases and J by 7 bases, leaving 16 bases between them. The CDR3 nucleotides read TGTGCCAGCAGACCGACAGGAGGGGGACAGCCCCAGCATTTT. The encoded protein is CASRPTGGGQPQHF.

A note on this clone: Other DNA sequences within the sample encode an identical CDR3. The V gene is TRBV2, the J gene TRBJ1-3; D gene ambiguous. The CDR3 sequence is 14 residues long. The V end lost 4 bases, the J end lost 0 bases, and 7 bases lay between the germline ends. Germline V gene lookup returns CDR1 SNHLY and CDR2 FYNNEI. The CDR3 here is CASSVGTSGNTIYF. Written as DNA, the CDR3 is TGTGCCAGCAGTGTAGGTACCTCTGGAAACACCATATATTTT. The complete variable domain, with remaining parts taken from reference TRBV2 and TRBJ1-3, reads EPEVTQTPSHQVTQMGQEVILRCVPISNHLYFYWYRQILGQKVEFLVSFYNNEISEKSEIFDDQFSVERPDGSNFTLKIRSTKLEDSAMYFCASSVGTSGNTIYFGEGSWLTVV.

J is TRBJ2-1 and V is TRBV9, with TRBD2 matching 14 bases. The CDR3 covers 18 residues. Trimming at V came to 0 bases and at J to 8 bases, leaving 10 bases not matched to a gene. Looked up from germline, CDR1 is SGDLS and CDR2 is YYNGEE. The CDR3 nucleotides read TGTGCCAGCAGCGTAGCGGTAGGGACTAGCGGGAGTATGGATGAGCAGTTCTTC. It encodes CASSVAVGTSGSMDEQFF. Drawing the rest from reference TRBV9 and TRBJ2-1, the complete variable domain is DSGVTQTPKHLITATGQRVTLRCSPRSGDLSVYWYQQSLDQGLQFLIQYYNGEERAKGNILERFSAQQFPDLHSELNLSSLELGDSALYFCASSVAVGTSGSMDEQFFGPGTRLTVL.

The chain joins TRBV7-3 to TRBJ2-6; D gene ambiguous. The ends were cut back, 0 bases at V and 3 bases at J, with 9 bases in the middle. CDR1 is SGHTA, CDR2 FQGTGA, per germline. This CDR3 has 16 amino acids. In DNA form, the CDR3 reads TGTGCCAGCAGCTTAACAGGGTCAGGTGGGGCCAACGTCCTGACTTTC. It specifies CASSLTGSGGANVLTF. The full variable domain, rest sourced from reference TRBV7-3 and TRBJ2-6, is GAGVSQTPSNKVTEKGKYVELRCDPISGHTALYWYRQSLGQGPEFLIYFQGTGAADDSGLPNDRFFAVRPEGSVSTLKIQRTERGDSAVYLCASSLTGSGGANVLTFGAGSRLTVL.

The CDR3 bases are TGTGCCAGCAGTGAGATGGGGGCTCAGTTCTTC. Encoded protein: CASSEMGAQFF. The chain uses TRBV25-1 and TRBJ2-1, with TRBD1 as a possible D gene (6 bases). This CDR3 is built from 11 residues. Per the germline V gene, CDR1 is MGHDK and CDR2 is SYGVNS. Trimming shortened V by 3 bases and J by 13 bases, and 10 bases separated the two germline ends.

CDR3 in amino acids: CAISDLGGAGQTQYF. The CDR3 DNA is TGTGCCATCAGTGACCTAGGGGGCGCGGGACAGACCCAGTACTTC. The V call is TRBV10-3, the J call TRBJ2-5, with D perhaps TRBD1 (7 bases). V was clipped by 3 bases and J by 6 bases, with 17 bases between them. CDR1 and CDR2 from the germline V gene are ENHRY and SYGVKD. CDR3 length: 15 residues.

The rearrangement joins TRBV2 to TRBJ2-5, with D possibly matching TRBD2 (5 bases). This CDR3 comprises 13 residues. The germline V and J ends were trimmed by 1 base and 5 bases, with 8 bases remaining between them. Germline-derived CDR1 and CDR2 are SNHLY and FYNNEI. CDR3 in DNA: TGTGCCAGCAGTGAAGAAAGAGGGGAGACCCAGTACTTC. Residues: CASSEERGETQYF.

This chain links TRBV5-6 with TRBJ2-6, with D unresolved. Trimming took 1 base from V and 0 from J, leaving 11 bases between them. The germline gives CDR1 SGHDT, CDR2 YYEEEE. The CDR3 covers 17 residues. The CDR3 loop reads CASSLRPDISGANVLTF. CDR3 coding DNA: TGTGCCAGCAGCTTGAGGCCTGACATCTCTGGGGCCAACGTCCTGACTTTC.

CDR3 in amino acids: CASSLGQGQGNNEQFF. CDR3 coding DNA: TGTGCCAGCAGCTTGGGGCAGGGACAGGGTAACAATGAGCAGTTCTTC. The rearrangement links TRBV5-4 to TRBJ2-1; the match to TRBD1 covers 9 bases. The CDR3 extends over 16 amino acids. The germline gives CDR1 SGHNT, CDR2 YYREEE (reference sequence). Losses at the gene ends were 0 bases for V and 5 bases for J; bases not matched to a gene: 6.

The CDR3 region has the DNA TGTGCCAGCAGCACTACAGGGGGCGCAAACACCGGGGAGCTGTTTTTT. This sequence encodes CASSTTGGANTGELFF. This chain joins TRBV28 and TRBJ2-2, with 9 bases lining up with TRBD1. The CDR3 totals 16 residues. J lost 2 bases, V lost 6 bases, and 7 bases had no gene match. The germline V gene encodes CDR1 MDHEN and CDR2 SYDVKM.

V gene TRBV19 combines with J gene TRBJ2-7; D may correspond to TRBD1 or TRBD2 (7 bases each). The V end was cut by 3 bases, the J end by 3 bases, with 15 bases between. The CDR3 length is 15 residues. Germline CDR1 LNHDA, CDR2 SQIVND (reference sequence). This chain's CDR3 is CASSITTGTIYEQYF. The DNA for the CDR3 is TGTGCCAGTAGTATTACGACAGGGACTATCTACGAGCAGTACTTC.

This rearrangement joins TRBV29-1 to TRBJ2-1, with D unclear. Deletions cut 4 bases from V and 6 bases from J, with 13 bases between. The CDR3 length is 13 residues. Per the germline V gene, CDR1 is SQVTM and CDR2 is ANQGSEA. The CDR3, as DNA: TGCAGCGTTGTAACCCACGTGGGCAATGAGCAGTTCTTC. Translation gives CSVVTHVGNEQFF.

Details on this clone: The same CDR3 also results from other DNA sequences found in this sample. The genes are TRBV7-2 and TRBJ2-7; 11 bases agree with TRBD2. Trimming removed 3 bases from V and 1 base from J; junction bases left unmatched: 2. The CDR3 is 15 residues long. Germline CDR1 and CDR2: SGHTA and FQGNSA. The CDR3 sequence: CASSFRTSGSYEQYF. The CDR3 DNA sequence: TGTGCCAGCAGCTTTCGGACTAGCGGGTCCTACGAGCAGTACTTC.

CDR3 DNA sequence: TGTGCCAGTAGTACAGGCTACGAGCAGTACTTC. Protein sequence: CASSTGYEQYF. The V and J genes are TRBV6-5 and TRBJ2-5; tentative D call: TRBD1 (5 bases). The tail of the sequence fits TRBJ2-7 better, so the J call may be wrong. The V gene's germline CDR1 is MNHEY and CDR2 SVGAGI. The CDR3 runs 11 residues.

The chain recombines TRBV5-1 with TRBJ2-1; the match to TRBD1 covers 7 bases. The ends lost 7 bases at V and 10 bases at J; junction bases unmatched: 11. Per the germline V gene, CDR1 is SGHRS and CDR2 is YFSETQ. The CDR3 is 13 amino acids. CDR3 region: CASGRGSLGEQFF. The CDR3 DNA sequence: TGCGCCAGCGGCAGGGGGTCTTTGGGAGAGCAGTTCTTC.

The chain joins TRBV10-3 to TRBJ2-4, with a weak D call TRBD1 (5 bases). Germline V gene sequence: CDR1 ENHRY, CDR2 SYGVKD. The V end was cut by 0 bases, the J end by 6 bases, with 6 bases between. The CDR3 covers 13 residues. The DNA of the CDR3 is TGTGCCATCAGTGAGTCCGACAGAAACATTCAGTACTTC. It encodes CAISESDRNIQYF.

This clone was found a few times. The chain carries TRBV7-3 and TRBJ2-1; weak D call: TRBD1 (5 bases). CDR1 and CDR2 from the germline V gene are SGHTA and FQGTGA. Trimming left V 5 bases short and J 4 bases short, with 12 bases between. The CDR3 totals 14 residues. The CDR3 sequence: CASSPLGAYNEQFF. The CDR3 nucleotides read TGTGCCAGCAGCCCCCTTGGGGCGTACAATGAGCAGTTCTTC.

About this clone itself: The identical CDR3 is also encoded by other nucleotide sequences in the sample. The V and J genes are TRBV5-4 and TRBJ2-3; 11 bases are a match to TRBD2. Germline-derived CDR1 and CDR2 are SGHNT and YYREEE (reference sequence). The V segment lost 3 bases and the J segment 3 bases; nucleotides outside the gene matches: 3. The CDR3 loop spans 15 amino acids. The CDR3 reads CASSSTSGSTDTQYF. CDR3 coding DNA: TGTGCCAGCAGCTCCACTAGCGGGAGTACAGATACGCAGTATTTT.